This T cell receptor beta chain was identified in a study of shared clonotypes between healthy human individuals (dated by TCRdb to 2020 to 2021). About the full investigation: The cohort included three men and two women between 18 and 49 years of age. For each donor, three plates each were used for CD4 naive and CD4 memory, two plates were used for CD8 naive, and one plate was used for CD8 memory. To estimate repertoire size and how much clonotypes are shared between individuals, the study performed deep sequencing of blood TCR repertoires from a handful of healthy adults. To increase sequencing depth and limit assay-specific biases, TCR repertoire library preparation and sequencing were carried out by different laboratories using diverse techniques. Each donor's leukapheresis produced roughly between roughly 0.85 and 9.5 billion PBMCs.

Results the study describes overall, beyond this receptor: Clonotypes shared by all four sorted-subset donors showed higher generation probabilities than non-shared clonotypes. When a few donors were compared, the shared fraction of clonotypes was about 5% for naive CD4, 3.5% for naive CD8, more than 2% for memory CD4, and 0.35% to 0.5% for memory CD8. Pairwise subsampling indicated that sequencing depth was expected to affect the degree of clonotype sharing among donors. Sampling was restricted to blood, and TCR repertoires in tissue are likely to differ from TCR repertoires in blood. Because the study included only a small number of donors, the genetic and exposure-history diversity represented was limited. Rarefaction of sorted-subset datasets indicated incomplete sequencing despite the large sequencing depth. Estimated clonotype richness was generally larger for naive than for memory subsets.

Using the deep immunoSEQ assay, TCR CDR3 regions were amplified from genomic DNA by multiplex PCR. For each cell subset, the extracted genomic DNA was distributed evenly across all wells of several immunoSEQ 96-well plates, and each plate served as one replicate. For sorted subsets, each replicate PCR was loaded with roughly 190 ng genomic DNA, equivalent to 30,000 or so T cell genomes. Purified libraries were measured with a Qubit 3.0 fluorometer, size-checked on a Bioanalyzer 2100, and measured again with the KAPA Library Quantification kit. Each immunoSEQ 96-well plate was sequenced on its own single-read 150-cycle Illumina NextSeq 550 flow cell. Regarding the original processing steps: The immunoSEQ output contained only junctional sequences without quality scores, so filtering could not match that applied to full-length reads. Sequences were annotated with PyIR, a Python wrapper for IgBLAST v1.9, and V/J genes and CDR3 were assigned using IMGT germline references. Any read was removed if the V/J assignment was weak (E-value above 1e-6), the CDR3 was missing, or the read contained stop codons, out-of-frame junctions, or ambiguous translated residues. V3J clonotypes were defined by identical inferred V gene, J gene, and CDR3 amino acid sequence. The percentage overlap between two repertoires was calculated by dividing the number of shared unique clonotypes by the size of the smaller repertoire. Richness of each repertoire was evaluated using RTK rarefaction, the Chao1 estimator, and Recon v2.1 estimates of unobserved clonotypes. Generation probabilities were computed with OLGA for all TCRbeta clonotypes obtained by the gDNA method from four donors. TCRdb stores this immuneACCESS table with in-frame sequences only. Part of the clones is absent; in the studies checked, under half of the shortfall reflects unresolved V genes, and no reason is known for the rest. From that table come the V and J calls and clone size; the DNA was used to work out D and trimming. The sample table lists approximately 600,000 clones, 85% to 95% of them with a count of one. The ten largest make up over 0.1% of the sample.

V ends up 4 bases short and J 8 bases short, with an unmatched junction base count of 17. Measured from the cysteine to the phenylalanine, the CDR3 is 17 residues long. Kept here is only the CDR3 DNA, which spans 51 bases and is read in frame from base 1. CDR1 and CDR2, per the germline V gene (reference sequence), are SGHAT and FQDESV. CD8 naive samples were CD45RO-negative cells positively selected for CCR7, giving a CD45RA+CCR7+ population that excluded TemRA cells. Donors were healthy HIV-negative adults with no recently reported acute infections or vaccinations. Every donor was a Caucasian adult living in Nashville, Tennessee, USA. After blood collection by leukapheresis, PBMCs were isolated using Ficoll-Histopaque density gradient centrifugation and then cryopreserved in the vapor phase of liquid nitrogen. Analytical flow cytometry was used to check the purity and quantity of every magnetically sorted T cell population. Each sorted fraction had its genomic DNA isolated and then quantified by UV absorbance on a Nanodrop 2000c.

Regarding this clone: Its antigen has not been determined. No base qualities exist here, and no much larger clone lies one base off it.

The sequence came from a woman aged 25 to 39 in good health. Specimen: naive CD8+ T cells sorted from blood. The sample's cell subset or site, from its label and the paper: CD45RA+CCR7+. The V and J genes are TRBV11-1 and TRBJ2-1, and TRBD2 matches 7 of the central bases. The DNA is TGTGCCAGCAGCTACCCCGGGGCCCCGGGAGGTAGCCATGAGCAGTTCTTC. The resulting protein is CASSYPGAPGGSHEQFF.